Relative to its sample, the clone carrying this T cell receptor (beta chain) is medium-sized. Its specificity is not known. Gene names are the mouse ones. The read falls 4 residues short of the CDR3 end, and the missing part is taken from the germline J gene. The sample originates from a study of CD8+ T cells in alopecia areata. V shed 6 bases and J 0 bases; nucleotides not matched to a gene: 6. This CDR3 contains 15 residues. Germline V gives CDR1 FNHDT, CDR2 SITEND (reference sequence). CD4, CD8alpha, NKG2D, NKG2ACE and other markers were used to sort pooled cutaneous lymph node cells. Once RNA had been extracted, it was reverse transcribed into cDNA to act as the sequencing template. Only in-frame clones appear in the TCRdb table, and some are missing; sequencing was by immunoSEQ multiplex PCR. This repertoire holds about 4,000 clones, and none appear only once. Findings of the study overall: Affected lesional scalp, above all in alopecia totalis/universalis, was more clonal than normal scalp.

This receptor was taken from a C3H/HeJ mouse with alopecia areata. Strain MHC haplotype: H2-k. Material: CD8+ T cells sorted from a lymph node. The chain employs TRBV19 and TRBJ2-7, with 10 bases fitting TRBD2. The CDR3 is CASKIGTGDSYEQYF. CDR3 DNA (partial): TGTGCCAGCAAAATTGGGACTGGGGACTCCTAT.